This T cell receptor (beta chain) was captured in a study of shared clonotypes between healthy human individuals. For the study at large: The cohort had a couple of women and a few men, ages 18 to 49.

The CDR3 extends over 17 amino acids. The ends lost 3 bases at V and 5 bases at J; junction bases unmatched: 10. CDR1 and CDR2 (germline): SGHTS, YDEGEE. With regard to this clone: Its specificity is unknown.

The run depth of the assay was deep. The protocol was immunoSEQ multiplex PCR, while the TCRdb copy is restricted to in-frame clones and leaves out a portion. Of 2 million to 2.5 million clones listed, under 97% are singletons. Findings and caveats of the study: Relative to clonotypes present in all four donors, those not shared had lower generation probabilities. Tissue TCR repertoires likely differ from these blood-only repertoires.

The origin of this receptor is a man between 18 and 35 years old in good health. This rearrangement joins TRBV5-8 to TRBJ2-2; 10 bases fit TRBD2. Sequenced sample: naive CD4+ T cells sorted from blood. The subset denotes: CD45RA+ positively selected. In nucleotides, the CDR3 is TGTGCCAGCAGCTCCGTGCTAGCGGGAGATTTTACCGGGGAGCTGTTTTTT. Translating it yields CASSSVLAGDFTGELFF.